Shown below are 4 T cell receptor beta chains from a single sample sequenced in a study of somatic mutations in cytotoxic T cells in rheumatoid arthritis. Clones were read by immunoSEQ multiplex PCR, and TCRdb kept only the in-frame ones, dropping some. The sample lists 13,000 or so clones, 65% to 80% occurring once. The material sequenced was CD8+ T cells sorted from blood. The source is an adult with rheumatoid arthritis.

This clone showed up just once. This rearrangement joins TRBV21-1 to TRBJ2-3. TRBV21-1 is annotated as a pseudogene. CDR3 length: 14 residues. CDR3 loop: CASSGDGGTDTQYF. The CDR3 nucleotides read TGTGCCAGCAGCGGGGACGGAGGCACAGATACGCAGTATTTT.

V usage is TRBV19 and J usage is TRBJ1-5; TRBD1 might be the D (5 bases). The CDR3 runs to 13 residues. The germline V and J ends were trimmed by 3 bases and 6 bases, with 9 bases remaining between them. Germline CDR1 and CDR2: LNHDA and SQIVND (reference sequence). DNA for the CDR3: TGTGCCAGTAGTATGGGGCTAAGTCAGCCCCAGCATTTT. It specifies CASSMGLSQPQHF.

As for this clone: Compared with germline, one end of the junction differs, possibly owing to a read error. This sequence joins TRBV19 and TRBJ2-3; 9 nucleotides agree with TRBD2. The CDR3 contains 14 residues. CDR1 is LNHDA and CDR2 is SQIVND in the germline V gene (reference sequence). CDR3 region: CASSAAFAREGAHF. In nucleotides, the CDR3 is TGTGCCAGTAGTGCCGCCTTTGCGCGGGAGGGCGCCCATTTT.

This clone was observed a handful of times. The rearrangement links TRBV19 to TRBJ2-1; 8 positions match TRBD2. After removal of 3 bases from V and 2 bases from J, the junction contained 3 bases not matched to a gene. CDR3 size: 15 residues. Germline V gene data show CDR1 as LNHDA and CDR2 as SQIVND (reference sequence). CDR3 loop: CASSMKAGAYNEQFF. In nucleotides, the CDR3 is TGTGCCAGTAGTATGAAAGCGGGGGCCTACAATGAGCAGTTCTTC. Combining the CDR3 with reference TRBV19 and TRBJ2-1 gives the whole variable domain DGGITQSPKYLFRKEGQNVTLSCEQNLNHDAMYWYRQDPGQGLRLIYYSQIVNDFQKGDIAEGYSVSREKKESFPLTVTSAQKNPTAFYLCASSMKAGAYNEQFFGPGTRLTVL.